These T cell receptor beta chains were read from a single sample in a study of T cell changes during pregnancy in multiple sclerosis. Profiled with immunoSEQ multiplex PCR; TCRdb holds only in-frame clones, not every one. This sample has tens of thousands of clones, with almost 95% found just once. The sequencing here drew on CD4+ T cells from peripheral blood mononuclear cells, taken before pregnancy. The origin of the receptors is a female donor with multiple sclerosis, enrolled in a pregnancy study. Both conserved end residues are part of each CDR3. Fields, in order: clone size, D gene, V gene, J gene, CDR3 DNA, CDR3 protein. The D gene is left open where the match is weak. Size values are once, few and many counts, or a class for expanded clones, and some rows have none.

.	TRBD1	TRBV5-1	TRBJ2-3	TGCGCCAGCAGCTTGGGGTTTCAGGGGGCTACTAGCACAGATACGCAGTATTTT	CASSLGFQGATSTDTQYF
.	.	TRBV11-2	TRBJ2-7	TGTGCCAGCAGCTTAGCAGGTTTCTCCTACGAGCAGTACTTC	CASSLAGFSYEQYF
.	TRBD2	TRBV19	TRBJ2-7	TGTGCCAGTAGTGGGACTAGCGGACCCTACGAGCAGTACTTC	CASSGTSGPYEQYF
.	.	TRBV4-3	TRBJ2-1	TGCGCCAGCAGCCACTACGGACCGGGGGAAACTCCTTACAATGAGCAGTTCTTC	CASSHYGPGETPYNEQFF
.	TRBD1	TRBV18	TRBJ2-2	TGTGCCAGCTCACCACTACAGGGGGCTGCCGGGGAGCTGTTTTTT	CASSPLQGAAGELFF
once	TRBD2	TRBV6-1	TRBJ2-1	TGTGCCAGCATTGAGGACAGGACAATTAGCGGGAGCTCCTACAATGAGCAGTTCTTC	CASIEDRTISGSSYNEQFF
.	TRBD1	TRBV19	TRBJ2-7	TGTGCCAGTAGCAACCCGGGACAGGCCTCCTGGGAGCAGTACTTC	CASSNPGQASWEQYF
.	.	TRBV19	TRBJ1-2	TGTGCCACCACGGTAGGGCGGGACTATGGCTACACCTTC	CATTVGRDYGYTF
.	.	TRBV4-1	TRBJ2-1	TGCGCCAGCAGCCAAGAAAGGTGGCTGGCAGGGTCCAATGAGCAGTTCTTC	CASSQERWLAGSNEQFF
.	TRBD2	TRBV4-3	TRBJ2-5	TGCGCCAGCAGCCAAGATTGGATAGCGGGAGAGACCCAGTACTTC	CASSQDWIAGETQYF
.	TRBD1	TRBV9	TRBJ1-1	TGTGCCAGCAGCGTAGACCCGGACAGGGGTAAAGCTTTCTTT	CASSVDPDRGKAFF
.	TRBD2	TRBV5-1	TRBJ2-7	TGCGCCAGCAGCTCCGGACTAGCGGGAGCCATAGGGGAGCAGTACTTC	CASSSGLAGAIGEQYF
.	TRBD2	TRBV7-2	TRBJ2-3	TGTGCCAGCAGCTTAACTAGCGGATATACGCAGTATTTT	CASSLTSGYTQYF
.	.	TRBV4-1	TRBJ2-5	TGCGCCAGCAGCCAAGACACAGGGAGGGTTGAGACCCAGTACTTC	CASSQDTGRVETQYF
few	TRBD2	TRBV23-1	TRBJ2-7	TGCGCCAGCAGTCAACTAGCGGGAGGGCCCGACGAGCAGTACTTC	CASSQLAGGPDEQYF
.	.	TRBV25-1	TRBJ2-5	TGTGCCAGCAGAAGGGGTGGTGGTACGGAGACCCAGTACTTC	CASRRGGGTETQYF
.	.	TRBV7-2	TRBJ2-3	TGTGCCAGCAGCTTAGGAGGTTTCACAGATACGCAGTATTTT	CASSLGGFTDTQYF
.	.	TRBV11-3	TRBJ2-5	TGTGCCAGCAGCTTAGGTGGACAGCTCCAAGAGACCCAGTACTTC	CASSLGGQLQETQYF